One sample yielded the 31 T cell receptor beta chains listed below, sequenced in a study of control samples from healthy donors and cancer patients. TCRdb's table, derived via immunoSEQ multiplex PCR, lists solely in-frame clones and lacks some. The data show 100,000 or so clones, 80% to 95% seen once. The sample taken for sequencing was blood. The receptors originated from a woman under 40 in good health.

The rearrangement links TRBV5-1 to TRBJ2-7, with 10 bases aligning to TRBD1. The CDR3 totals 14 residues. V shed 7 bases and J 2 bases; nucleotides not matched to a gene: 6. The germline V gene has CDR1 SGHRS and CDR2 YFSETQ. As DNA, the CDR3 is TGCGCCAGCCACGGACAGGGGGGGCCCTACGAGCAGTACTTC. Translated, it gives CASHGQGGPYEQYF.

The chain is built from TRBV7-9 and TRBJ2-7; D not certain. The CDR3 runs 14 residues. Germline V gene lookup returns CDR1 SEHNR and CDR2 FQNEAQ (reference sequence). Trimming removed 2 bases from V and 4 bases from J, with 12 bases in between. The CDR3 sequence is CASSLSFGLYEQYF. CDR3 sequence (DNA): TGTGCCAGCAGCTTAAGCTTTGGGCTTTACGAGCAGTACTTC.

The chain employs TRBV20-1 and TRBJ1-1; D remains unclear. The germline V and J ends were trimmed by 3 bases and 5 bases, with 7 bases remaining between them. Germline V gene lookup returns CDR1 DFQATT and CDR2 SNEGSKA (reference sequence). The CDR3 runs 11 residues. This CDR3 is CSASPRTEAFF. In DNA form, the CDR3 reads TGCAGTGCTAGTCCCAGGACTGAAGCTTTCTTT.

This clone was picked up one time. This chain joins TRBV10-3 and TRBJ2-2; TRBD1 is a possible D gene (5 bases). CDR1 ENHRY and CDR2 SYGVKD come from the germline V gene. Deletions cut 0 bases from V and 3 bases from J, with 8 bases between. There are 15 residues in the CDR3. Written as DNA, the CDR3 is TGTGCCATCAGTGAGTCTGGACAACACACCGGGGAGCTGTTTTTT. The encoded protein is CAISESGQHTGELFF.

The CDR3 is CASSLWTSGTDTQYF. For the CDR3, the DNA is TGCGCCAGCAGCTTGTGGACTAGCGGCACAGATACGCAGTATTTT. The genes are TRBV5-1 and TRBJ2-3; 9 bases are a match to TRBD2. The CDR3 runs to 15 residues. V was clipped by 1 base and J by 1 base; unmatched bases: 1. Germline V gene lookup returns CDR1 SGHRS and CDR2 YFSETQ. The entire variable domain, with the rest obtained from reference TRBV5-1 and TRBJ2-3, is as follows: KAGVTQTPRYLIKTRGQQVTLSCSPISGHRSVSWYQQTPGQGLQFLFEYFSETQRNKGNFPGRFSGRQFSNSRSEMNVSTLELGDSALYLCASSLWTSGTDTQYFGPGTRLTVL.

The V call is TRBV19, the J call TRBJ1-1, with D perhaps TRBD1 (5 bases). The CDR3 sequence is 13 residues long. The V gene lost 6 bases and the J gene lost 4 bases, with 12 bases spanning the gap. Per the germline V gene, CDR1 is LNHDA and CDR2 is SQIVND (reference sequence). The DNA of the CDR3 is TGTGCCAGTAGCCGGTGGGGGGGCACTGAAGCTTTCTTT. Protein: CASSRWGGTEAFF.

The chain combines TRBV2 with TRBJ2-7, with 9 bases identical to TRBD1. Germline V lookup: CDR1 SNHLY, CDR2 FYNNEI. The length of the CDR3 is 14 residues. V was clipped by 9 bases and J by 6 bases; unmatched bases: 12. In DNA form, the CDR3 reads TGTGCCAGTCTCCCGGACAGGGGATCGGGCGAGCAGTACTTC. This translates into CASLPDRGSGEQYF.

The rearrangement joins TRBV3-1 (or the pseudogene TRBV3-2) to TRBJ1-2; D not certain. Germline CDR1 LGHDT, CDR2 YNNKEL (reference sequence). The V end lost 2 bases, the J end lost 5 bases, and 15 bases lay between the germline ends. The CDR3 extends over 15 amino acids. The CDR3, as DNA: TGTGCCAGCAGCCAACTCAGTAAGGGCCCATATGGCTACACCTTC. This encodes CASSQLSKGPYGYTF.

To note about this clone: Relative to the germline gene, one junction end is altered; a read error may explain this. The chain uses TRBV11-2 and TRBJ2-7; D ambiguous. CDR1 SGHAT and CDR2 FQNNGV come from the germline V gene. This CDR3 is 12 amino acids long. CDR3 in amino acids: CASSLDPYAQYF. CDR3 sequence (DNA): TGTGCCAGCAGCTTAGATCCTTACGCGCAGTACTTC.

A single count supports this clone. This chain joins TRBV27 and TRBJ2-5; D is tentatively TRBD1 or TRBD2 (5 bases each). V lost 3 bases, J lost 1 base, and 9 bases lay in between. Germline V gene sequence: CDR1 MNHEY, CDR2 SMNVEV (reference sequence). This CDR3 contains 14 residues. Here the CDR3 DNA reads TGTGCCAGCAGTTTTGGGGGAGTCCAAGAGACCCAGTACTTC. As protein: CASSFGGVQETQYF.

CDR3 DNA: TGTGCCAGCAGCCCCTCACCAGAGGCGAACAATGAGCAGTTCTTC. Its translation is CASSPSPEANNEQFF. This chain links TRBV3-1 (or the pseudogene TRBV3-2) with TRBJ2-1, with no clear D. From germline, CDR1 is LGHDT and CDR2 YNNKEL (reference sequence). The V and J ends lost 4 bases and 5 bases respectively, with 15 bases between them. The CDR3 is 15 amino acids.

The chain joins TRBV16 to TRBJ2-4, with a tentative D call TRBD1 (6 bases). In germline, CDR1 is KGHSY, CDR2 FQNENV. This CDR3 region has 14 residues. V was pared by 4 bases and J by 8 bases, with 15 bases between. CDR3 nucleotide sequence: TGTGCCAGCAGCCCCTACAGGGATGCGGACATTCAGTACTTC. Translation: CASSPYRDADIQYF.

The chain links TRBV5-1 to TRBJ1-1; D unclear. V shed 1 base and J shed 2 bases, with 15 bases lying between them. CDR3 length: 16 residues. Germline V CDR1 and CDR2: SGHRS, YFSETQ. The CDR3 DNA reads as TGCGCCAGCAGCTTGATGGGTACCCTATTAAACACTGAAGCTTTCTTT. It specifies CASSLMGTLLNTEAFF.

The chain combines TRBV6-1 with TRBJ1-2, with a tentative D call TRBD1 (6 bases). Between the trimmed V and J ends, which lost 0 bases and 4 bases, there was a span of 9 bases. Germline CDR1 is MNHNS and CDR2 is SASEGT. The CDR3 is 14 amino acids. The CDR3 here is CASSEARRGYGYTF. DNA for the CDR3: TGTGCCAGCAGTGAAGCTCGCAGGGGCTATGGCTACACCTTC.

CDR3 sequence reads: CASSQGLAGVGTQYF. As DNA, the CDR3 is TGCGCCAGCAGCCAAGGACTAGCGGGAGTCGGGACCCAGTACTTC. This sequence joins TRBV4-1 and TRBJ2-5; 12 bases agree with TRBD2. V trimming: 1 base; J trimming: 7 bases; junction bases outside the gene matches: 4. CDR3 length equals 15 residues. Germline values: CDR1 MGHRA, CDR2 YSYEKL.

This clone came up once. The V gene is TRBV6-5, the J gene TRBJ2-5; D uncertain. From germline, CDR1 is MNHEY and CDR2 SVGAGI. V lost 6 bases and J 8 bases, leaving 13 bases between the germline ends. This CDR3 comprises 12 residues. CDR3 amino acids: CASREHSVTQYF. CDR3 nucleotides: TGTGCCAGCAGGGAGCATTCCGTAACCCAGTACTTC.

This chain uses TRBV13 with TRBJ2-1, with 7 bases matching TRBD2. The CDR3 covers 15 residues. With 5 bases clipped from V and 7 bases from J, the junction kept 11 bases outside the gene matches. Germline values: CDR1 PRHDT, CDR2 FYEKMQ (reference sequence). The CDR3, as DNA: TGTGCCAGCAGCACCGACCCCGGGGGGAAAAATGAGCAGTTCTTC. As protein: CASSTDPGGKNEQFF.

The gene calls are TRBV6-5 and TRBJ2-7; 10 bases are a match to TRBD1. This CDR3 is built from 14 residues. Germline-derived CDR1 and CDR2 are MNHEY and SVGAGI. V trimming: 5 bases; J trimming: 7 bases; junction bases outside the gene matches: 8. The CDR3 DNA is TGTGCCAGCAGTCGGGACAGGGGCGCCTTAGAGCAGTACTTC. This codes for CASSRDRGALEQYF.

The chain carries TRBV12-5 and TRBJ1-1; D gene uncertain. The CDR3 covers 15 residues. With 1 base removed from V and 3 bases from J, the gap between germline ends came to 12 bases. The V gene's germline CDR1 is LGHNT and CDR2 FRNRAP. As DNA, the CDR3 is TGTGCTAGTGGTTTGGCTATAACTGGCGACACTGAAGCTTTCTTT. It specifies CASGLAITGDTEAFF.

The chain has TRBV15 and TRBJ1-5, with D perhaps matching TRBD1 (6 bases). Deletions cut 0 bases from V and 7 bases from J, with 13 bases between. The CDR3 has 15 residues. Germline V lookup: CDR1 LNHNV, CDR2 YYDKDF (reference sequence). CDR3 sequence reads: CATSRDHTGSQPQHF. The CDR3 bases are TGTGCCACCAGCAGAGATCACACAGGGTCCCAGCCCCAGCATTTT.

This chain links TRBV30 with TRBJ2-1; the match to TRBD2 covers 10 bases. Germline values: CDR1 GTSNPN, CDR2 SVGIG (reference sequence). The CDR3 spans 15 residues. The V gene end was trimmed by 4 bases and the J gene end by 8 bases; junction bases not matched to a gene: 11. CDR3 DNA: TGTGCCTGGACTATTGGACTAGCGGTTGGAGATGAGCAGTTCTTC. Translated, it gives CAWTIGLAVGDEQFF. The full variable domain, with the rest looked up from reference TRBV30 and TRBJ2-1, is SQTIHQWPATLVQPVGSPLSLECTVEGTSNPNLYWYRQAAGRGLQLLFYSVGIGQISSEVPQNLSASRPQDRQFILSSKKLLLSDSGFYLCAWTIGLAVGDEQFFGPGTRLTVL.

This chain links TRBV7-9 with TRBJ1-4; D ambiguous. The CDR3 consists of 15 residues. Trimming cost V 5 bases and J 3 bases, with 13 bases left between them. Germline lookup yields CDR1 SEHNR and CDR2 FQNEAQ (reference sequence). In nucleotides, the CDR3 is TGTGCCAGCAGCAAGGTACTTGGATCTAATGAAAAACTGTTTTTT. The encoded protein is CASSKVLGSNEKLFF.

The chain employs TRBV5-1 and TRBJ1-1; D unresolved. Trimming took 2 bases from V and 4 from J, leaving 18 bases between them. The CDR3 spans 16 residues. CDR1 is SGHRS and CDR2 is YFSETQ in the germline V gene. The CDR3 nucleotides read TGCGCCAGCAGCTTACTTAGCGGGAGGGCGGGCACTGAAGCTTTCTTT. Its protein is CASSLLSGRAGTEAFF.

Concerning this clone itself: The same CDR3 arises from other DNA sequences in this sample as well. V gene TRBV30 combines with J gene TRBJ1-6; D remains ambiguous. This CDR3 region has 15 residues. The V gene lost 3 bases and the J gene lost 0 bases, with 9 bases spanning the gap. Germline V CDR1 and CDR2: GTSNPN, SVGIG (reference sequence). The CDR3 here is CAWRQLSSYNSPLHF. CDR3 sequence (DNA): TGTGCCTGGAGACAGCTGAGCTCCTATAATTCACCCCTCCACTTT. The full variable domain, its missing parts supplied by reference TRBV30 and TRBJ1-6, is SQTIHQWPATLVQPVGSPLSLECTVEGTSNPNLYWYRQAAGRGLQLLFYSVGIGQISSEVPQNLSASRPQDRQFILSSKKLLLSDSGFYLCAWRQLSSYNSPLHFGNGTRLTVT.

V is TRBV19 and J is TRBJ2-3, with D possibly TRBD2 on 5 matching bases. CDR3 length: 15 amino acids. V lost 3 bases and J lost 7, with 17 bases in between. Germline loops: CDR1 LNHDA, CDR2 SQIVND (reference sequence). The CDR3 nucleotides are TGTGCCAGTAGTATGGGAGACACCTATTATAATACGCAGTATTTT. Amino acid sequence: CASSMGDTYYNTQYF.

The rearrangement uses TRBV11-2 and TRBJ2-5, with 8 positions matching TRBD1. Per germline, CDR1 SGHAT and CDR2 FQNNGV. V gave up 5 bases and J gave up 5 bases; unmatched junction bases: 13. There are 16 residues in the CDR3. The CDR3 sequence is CASSNTLRGRRETQYF. CDR3 DNA sequence: TGTGCCAGCAGCAACACCCTCAGGGGGCGTCGGGAGACCCAGTACTTC.

Only a few counts were recorded for this clone. The V call is TRBV29-1, the J call TRBJ2-7, with 10 bases aligning to TRBD1. Germline loops: CDR1 SQVTM, CDR2 ANQGSEA. Trimming at V came to 4 bases and at J to 4 bases, leaving 7 bases not matched to a gene. CDR3 length: 14 residues. CDR3 sequence reads: CSVVPGTGDYEQYF. CDR3 bases: TGCAGCGTTGTTCCCGGGACAGGGGATTACGAGCAGTACTTC.

The V gene is TRBV18, the J gene TRBJ1-3; no clear D gene. Per germline, CDR1 KGHSH and CDR2 LQKENI. The germline V and J ends were trimmed by 1 base and 3 bases, with 7 bases remaining between them. This CDR3 spans 14 amino acids. This CDR3 reads CASSPQEFGNTIYF. CDR3 nucleotides: TGTGCCAGCTCACCACAGGAGTTTGGAAACACCATATATTTT. The entire variable domain, with the rest obtained from reference TRBV18 and TRBJ1-3, is as follows: NAGVMQNPRHLVRRRGQEARLRCSPMKGHSHVYWYRQLPEEGLKFMVYLQKENIIDESGMPKERFSAEFPKEGPSILRIQQVVRGDSAAYFCASSPQEFGNTIYFGEGSWLTVV.

The CDR3 protein is CASRLSGTRGYTF. In DNA, the CDR3 is TGTGCCAGCAGGTTATCCGGGACACGAGGCTACACCTTC. J is TRBJ1-2 and V is TRBV14, with D maybe TRBD1 (6 bases). The CDR3 has 13 amino acids. The V and J ends lost 6 bases and 8 bases respectively, with 16 bases between them. CDR1 and CDR2 from the germline V gene are SGHDN and FVKESK.

The chain is built from TRBV9 and TRBJ2-2; a possible D gene is TRBD2 (5 bases). Germline values: CDR1 SGDLS, CDR2 YYNGEE. The germline V and J ends were trimmed by 3 bases and 1 base, with 7 bases remaining between them. The CDR3 extends over 14 amino acids. CDR3 protein: CASSARENTGELFF. DNA of the CDR3: TGTGCCAGCAGCGCCCGGGAGAACACCGGGGAGCTGTTTTTT. Supplemented by reference TRBV9 and TRBJ2-2, the full variable domain reads DSGVTQTPKHLITATGQRVTLRCSPRSGDLSVYWYQQSLDQGLQFLIQYYNGEERAKGNILERFSAQQFPDLHSELNLSSLELGDSALYFCASSARENTGELFFGEGSRLTVL.

This clone occurred once. The gene calls are TRBV9 and TRBJ2-3, with 8 nucleotides matching TRBD2. CDR3 length: 14 residues. Germline CDR1 SGDLS, CDR2 YYNGEE. V gave up 0 bases and J gave up 3 bases; unmatched junction bases: 0. The CDR3 spells CASSVASGTDTQYF. The CDR3 nucleotides read TGTGCCAGCAGCGTAGCTAGCGGGACAGATACGCAGTATTTT.